The 2 T cell receptor beta chains presented below share a single source sample, sequenced in a study of blood T cells in healthy people across ages (dated by TCRdb to 2015 to 2017). Library preparation used 5' RACE. The instrument was an Illumina HiSeq 2500. The second PCR ran for about 6 to 12 cycles and used a J-beta primer mix along with a sample-barcoded 5' primer. TCRdb reanalyzed the raw reads on its own, using fastp at Q25 for trimming and MiXCR for clone calling, and kept in-frame beta chains. Merged by CDR3 protein, the rows form single entries marked with the most common genes and DNA. In all, the sample holds around 800,000 distinct CDR3 sequences, and 40% to 50% of those were seen once. The ten largest clones add up to about 19% of the sample. Sample: blood. Receptors were obtained from a man between 60 and 70 years old in good health.

V usage is TRBV6-1 and J usage is TRBJ2-4, with D perhaps TRBD2 (5 bases). Looked up from germline, CDR1 is MNHNS and CDR2 is SASEGT. Trimming pared 2 bases from V and 0 bases from J, leaving 11 bases between. CDR3 length equals 16 residues. The CDR3 sequence: CASSEYEGIAKNIQYF. The CDR3, as DNA: TGTGCCAGCAGTGAATACGAGGGTATAGCCAAAAACATTCAGTACTTC.

This chain links TRBV20-1 with TRBJ1-2; 7 bases match TRBD1. V lost 6 bases to trimming and J lost 2 bases; unmatched junction nucleotides: 6. Germline-derived CDR1 and CDR2 are DFQATT and SNEGSKA (reference sequence). CDR3 length equals 13 residues. The CDR3 DNA reads as TGCAGTGCCCATACAGGGGCGAACTATGGCTACACCTTC. Residues: CSAHTGANYGYTF.